This T cell receptor (beta chain) emerged from a study of blood T cell repertoires in COVID-19. For the study at large: Spain, Italy and the United States supplied samples that represented acute and convalescent COVID-19.

The data were produced by immunoSEQ multiplex PCR, yet TCRdb's version contains in-frame clones alone and is incomplete. The sample includes under 350,000 clones, 89% of them seen just once. Living in 24 US areas, the participants were between roughly 18 and 90 years of age. Cohort assignment relied on participant-reported clinical history. The clonotype originates from a woman aged 55 to 70 who had recovered from COVID-19. The sample was PBMCs or T cells enriched from blood (not recorded which).

CDR3 nucleotides: TGTGCCAGCAGCTCCTGGAGGGGAGGGACCGGGGAGCTGTTTTTT. Translation gives CASSSWRGGTGELFF. The chain uses TRBV5-4 and TRBJ2-2; 7 bases line up with TRBD2. The V and J ends lost 3 bases and 5 bases, in that order; junction bases with no gene match: 7. The CDR3 consists of 15 residues. Germline lookup yields CDR1 SGHNT and CDR2 YYREEE (reference sequence).